This T cell receptor beta chain stems from a study of blood T cell repertoires in COVID-19. Study in general: Specimens from acute and convalescent COVID-19 originated in the United States, Italy and Spain. PBMCs, B-cell-depleted T cells, or T cells were the source of the cDNA or gDNA that made up the material.

The authors' processing: Estimates of nucleated cell counts were drawn from the amplification of reference gene primers. Data came from immunoSEQ multiplex PCR; TCRdb stores just in-frame clones and leaves some out. From that table come the V and J calls and clone size; the DNA was used to work out D and trimming. The repertoire includes about 160,000 clones, 70% to 90% of them detected once, and approximately 10% sits in the top ten. This clone appeared a single time. Germline V gene data show CDR1 as SGHDT and CDR2 as YYEEEE. Trimming stripped 6 bases from V and 2 bases from J, with 12 bases between. The CDR3 runs 14 residues.

The material sequenced was peripheral blood. This chain links TRBV5-6 with TRBJ1-3, with D possibly TRBD1 on 6 matching bases. The clonotype comes from a human donor in a cohort sampled during active COVID-19. For the CDR3, the DNA is TGTGCCAGCAACTCCGGACAGCCTGGAAACACCATATATTTT. It is translated as CASNSGQPGNTIYF. Full variable domain (outside the CDR3, taken from reference TRBV5-6 and TRBJ1-3): DAGVTQSPTHLIKTRGQQVTLRCSPKSGHDTVSWYQQALGQGPQFIFQYYEEEERQRGNFPDRFSGHQFPNYSSELNVNALLLGDSALYLCASNSGQPGNTIYFGEGSWLTVV.